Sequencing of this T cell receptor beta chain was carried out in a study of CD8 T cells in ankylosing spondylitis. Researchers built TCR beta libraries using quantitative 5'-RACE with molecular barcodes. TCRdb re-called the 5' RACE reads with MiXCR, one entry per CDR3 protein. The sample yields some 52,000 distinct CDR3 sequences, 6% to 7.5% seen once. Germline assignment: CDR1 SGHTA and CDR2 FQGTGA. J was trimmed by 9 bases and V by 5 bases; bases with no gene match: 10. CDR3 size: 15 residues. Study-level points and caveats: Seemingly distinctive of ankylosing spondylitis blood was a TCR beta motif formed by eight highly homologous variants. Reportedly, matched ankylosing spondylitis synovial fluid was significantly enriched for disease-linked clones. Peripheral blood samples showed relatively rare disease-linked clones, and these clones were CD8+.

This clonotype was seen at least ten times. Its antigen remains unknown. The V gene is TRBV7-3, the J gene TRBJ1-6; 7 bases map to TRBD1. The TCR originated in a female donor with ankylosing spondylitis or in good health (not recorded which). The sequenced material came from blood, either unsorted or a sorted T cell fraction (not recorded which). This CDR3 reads CASSLDRAAGSPLHF. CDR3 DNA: TGTGCCAGCAGCCTTGACAGGGCGGCAGGTTCACCCCTCCACTTT. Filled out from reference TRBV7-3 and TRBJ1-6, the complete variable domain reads GAGVSQTPSNKVTEKGKYVELRCDPISGHTALYWYRQSLGQGPEFLIYFQGTGAADDSGLPNDRFFAVRPEGSVSTLKIQRTERGDSAVYLCASSLDRAAGSPLHFGNGTRLTVT.